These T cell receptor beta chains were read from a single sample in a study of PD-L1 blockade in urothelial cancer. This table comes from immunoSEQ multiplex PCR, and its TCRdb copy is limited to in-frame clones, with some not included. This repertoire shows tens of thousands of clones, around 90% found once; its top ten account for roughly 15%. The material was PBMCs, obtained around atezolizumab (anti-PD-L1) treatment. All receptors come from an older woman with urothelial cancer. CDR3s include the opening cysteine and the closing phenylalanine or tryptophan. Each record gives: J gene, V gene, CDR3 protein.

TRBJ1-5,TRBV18,CASSPSGGSQPQHF
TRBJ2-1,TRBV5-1,CASSPTGTGFDEQFF
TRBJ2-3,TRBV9,CASSVEGRSGADTQYF
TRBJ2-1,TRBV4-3,CASSQDNSLAGYNEQFF
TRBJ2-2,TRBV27,CASSFTVTGTGELFF
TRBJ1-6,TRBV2,CASSGQYNSPLHF
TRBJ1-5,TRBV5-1,CASSLGVQGNQPQHF
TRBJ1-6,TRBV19,CASSIVAGQGGPLHF
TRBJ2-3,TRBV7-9,CASSLGAGSDTQYF
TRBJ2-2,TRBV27,CASSLLAHTGELFF
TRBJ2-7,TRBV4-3,CASSQGRGRTYEQYF
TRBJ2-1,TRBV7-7,CASSLGIQGNEQFF
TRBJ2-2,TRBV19,CASSQTGVNTGELFF
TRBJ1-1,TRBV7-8,CASSLVRNTEAFF
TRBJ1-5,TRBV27,CASSWRQGSNQPQHF
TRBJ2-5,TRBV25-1,CASSIAGGQETQYF
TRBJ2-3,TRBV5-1,CASSFADRSTDTQYF
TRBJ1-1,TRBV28,CASSPPDRGTNTEAFF
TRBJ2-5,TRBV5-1,CASGQSKQETQYF
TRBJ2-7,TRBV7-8,CASSYGKYSGYEQYF
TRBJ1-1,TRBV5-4,CASSSGQAYTEAFF
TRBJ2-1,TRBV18,CASSTGQRNEQFF
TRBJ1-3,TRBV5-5,CASSLWGVRNTIYF
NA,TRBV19,CASSRVLAGDYEQYF
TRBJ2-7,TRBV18,CASSPGLGYEQYF
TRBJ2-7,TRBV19,CASSSTGASYEQYF
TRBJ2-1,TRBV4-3,CASSRTSFAEQFF
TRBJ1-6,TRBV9,CASSRNPGQDISPLHF
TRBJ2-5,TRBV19,CASSIGATGPQTQYF
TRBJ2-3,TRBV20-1,CSAREGGTQYF
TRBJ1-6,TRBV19,CASSTISGGSYNSPLHF
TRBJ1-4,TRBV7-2,CASSLLRGGRNEKLFF
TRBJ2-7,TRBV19,CASSLQGPGRTTQYF
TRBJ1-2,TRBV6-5,CASSYFDRTSYGYTF
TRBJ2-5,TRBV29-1,CSVGGLAGWETQYF
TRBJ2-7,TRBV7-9,CASSLPATGFEQYF
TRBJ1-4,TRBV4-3,CASSQDLYREREKLFF
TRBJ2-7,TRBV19,CASSIPGQGVYEQYF
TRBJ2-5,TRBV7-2,CASSPSGTEETQYF
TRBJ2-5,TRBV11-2,CASSLTRGSSETQYF
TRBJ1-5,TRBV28,CASSAHRGSGNQPQHF
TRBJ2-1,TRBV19,CASSIGQRGGEQFF